The TCR beta chain described here comes from a study of blood T cell repertoires in COVID-19. The repertoire was sequenced with immunoSEQ multiplex PCR; TCRdb's copy has only in-frame clones and lacks some. This table has about 370,000 clones, 87% appearing once. This receptor was taken from a woman aged 30 to 39 with COVID-19, enrolled during active disease. Sequencing was done on a sample of peripheral blood.

CDR3: CASSPGQGSGYTF. The DNA of the CDR3 is TGCGCCAGCAGCCCCGGACAGGGTTCTGGCTACACCTTC. This chain connects TRBV5-1 to TRBJ1-2, with 8 positions matching TRBD1. V dropped 4 bases and J dropped 7; count of bases not matched to a gene: 6. Looked up from germline, CDR1 is SGHRS and CDR2 is YFSETQ. The CDR3 is 13 amino acids. The whole variable domain, remainder taken from reference TRBV5-1 and TRBJ1-2, is KAGVTQTPRYLIKTRGQQVTLSCSPISGHRSVSWYQQTPGQGLQFLFEYFSETQRNKGNFPGRFSGRQFSNSRSEMNVSTLELGDSALYLCASSPGQGSGYTFGSGTRLTVV.